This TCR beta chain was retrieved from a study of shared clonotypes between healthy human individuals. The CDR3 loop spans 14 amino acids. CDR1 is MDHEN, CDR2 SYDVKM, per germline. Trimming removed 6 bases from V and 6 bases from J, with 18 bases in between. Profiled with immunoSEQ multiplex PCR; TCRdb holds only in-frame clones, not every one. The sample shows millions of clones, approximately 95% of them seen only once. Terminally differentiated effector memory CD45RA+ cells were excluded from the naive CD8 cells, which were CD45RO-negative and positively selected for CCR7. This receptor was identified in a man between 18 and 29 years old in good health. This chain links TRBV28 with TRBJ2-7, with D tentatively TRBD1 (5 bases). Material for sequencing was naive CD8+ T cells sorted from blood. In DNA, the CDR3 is TGTGCCAGCAGCCCCAGGGTGCCAGCGCGCGAGCAGTACTTC. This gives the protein CASSPRVPAREQYF.